The 6 T cell receptor beta chains listed next were all sequenced from one sample in a study of blood T cell repertoires in COVID-19. Here immunoSEQ multiplex PCR was the method, and the copy in TCRdb shows in-frame clones only, minus some. The sample includes over 90,000 clones, 87% of them seen just once. The sequenced sample was peripheral blood. These receptor sequences come from a man aged 50 or older with active COVID-19.

The rearrangement links TRBV5-4 to TRBJ1-2; possibly TRBD1 for D (6 bases). The CDR3 length is 15 residues. The germline V gene has CDR1 SGHNT and CDR2 YYREEE (reference sequence). V was trimmed by 2 bases and J by 4 bases, leaving 15 bases between them. The CDR3 nucleotides are TGTGCCAGCAGCTTAATCACAGGGAATGCCTATGGCTACACCTTC. This translates into CASSLITGNAYGYTF. The complete variable domain, with remaining parts taken from reference TRBV5-4 and TRBJ1-2, reads ETGVTQSPTHLIKTRGQQVTLRCSSQSGHNTVSWYQQALGQGPQFIFQYYREEENGRGNFPPRFSGLQFPNYSSELNVNALELDDSALYLCASSLITGNAYGYTFGSGTRLTVV.

V gene TRBV6-5 combines with J gene TRBJ2-7; D call uncertain. The V gene's germline CDR1 is MNHEY and CDR2 SVGAGI. V shed 0 bases and J shed 3 bases, with 6 bases lying between them. There are 13 residues in the CDR3. CDR3 sequence (DNA): TGTGCCAGCAGTTACTCGTCCTACTACGAGCAGTACTTC. As protein: CASSYSSYYEQYF.

V gene TRBV5-4 combines with J gene TRBJ2-5; perhaps TRBD1 as D (7 bases). Germline CDR1 SGHNT, CDR2 YYREEE (reference sequence). V was pared by 3 bases and J by 5 bases, with 11 bases between. This CDR3 is 13 amino acids long. Written as DNA, the CDR3 is TGTGCCAGCAGCTCCCCAGGGGGGGAGACCCAGTACTTC. This translates into CASSSPGGETQYF.

The chain has TRBV24-1 and TRBJ2-4, with 7 bases lining up with TRBD2. Germline V lookup: CDR1 KGHDR, CDR2 SFDVKD. The V and J ends lost 10 bases and 12 bases, in that order; junction bases with no gene match: 5. The CDR3 loop spans 10 amino acids. CDR3 sequence (DNA): TGTGCCACTACTAGCGACAATCAGTACTTC. It translates to CATTSDNQYF.

This chain joins TRBV2 and TRBJ2-7; 7 bases are shared with TRBD1. The V segment lost 4 bases and the J segment 5 bases; nucleotides outside the gene matches: 14. Germline values: CDR1 SNHLY, CDR2 FYNNEI. The CDR3 extends over 16 amino acids. This CDR3 reads CASSGEKGAVGDEQYF. The CDR3 bases are TGTGCCAGCAGTGGGGAAAAGGGGGCAGTAGGGGACGAGCAGTACTTC.

The chain has TRBV3-1 (or the pseudogene TRBV3-2) and TRBJ1-2, with 7 nucleotides matching TRBD1. The CDR3 runs to 12 residues. The V segment lost 1 base and the J segment 7 bases; nucleotides outside the gene matches: 0. CDR1 is LGHDT, CDR2 YNNKEL, per germline (reference sequence). The CDR3: CASSQAGGGYTF. As DNA, the CDR3 is TGTGCCAGCAGCCAAGCAGGGGGTGGCTACACCTTC.